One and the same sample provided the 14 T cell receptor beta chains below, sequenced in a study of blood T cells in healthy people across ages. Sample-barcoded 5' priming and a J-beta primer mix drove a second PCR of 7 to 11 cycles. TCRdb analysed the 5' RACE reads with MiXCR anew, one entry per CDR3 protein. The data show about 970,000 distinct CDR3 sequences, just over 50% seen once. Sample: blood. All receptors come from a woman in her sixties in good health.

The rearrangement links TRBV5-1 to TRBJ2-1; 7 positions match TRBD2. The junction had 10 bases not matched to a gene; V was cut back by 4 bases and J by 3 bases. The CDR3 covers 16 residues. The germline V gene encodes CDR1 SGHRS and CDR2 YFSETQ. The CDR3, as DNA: TGCGCCAGCAGCACCGGCGCGGGAGCATACTACAATGAGCAGTTCTTC. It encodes CASSTGAGAYYNEQFF. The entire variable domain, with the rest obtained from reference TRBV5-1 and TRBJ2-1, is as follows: KAGVTQTPRYLIKTRGQQVTLSCSPISGHRSVSWYQQTPGQGLQFLFEYFSETQRNKGNFPGRFSGRQFSNSRSEMNVSTLELGDSALYLCASSTGAGAYYNEQFFGPGTRLTVL.

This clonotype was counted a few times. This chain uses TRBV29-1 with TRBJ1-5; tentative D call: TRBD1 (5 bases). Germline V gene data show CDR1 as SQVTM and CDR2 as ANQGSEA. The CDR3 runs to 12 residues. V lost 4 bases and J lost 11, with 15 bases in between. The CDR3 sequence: CSVVTGPSAQHF. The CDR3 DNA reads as TGCAGCGTTGTTACAGGCCCCTCGGCCCAGCATTTT.

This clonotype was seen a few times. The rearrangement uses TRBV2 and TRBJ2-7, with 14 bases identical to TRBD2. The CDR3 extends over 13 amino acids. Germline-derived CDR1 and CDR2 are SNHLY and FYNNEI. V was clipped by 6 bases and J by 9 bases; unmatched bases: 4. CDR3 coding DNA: TGTGCCAGCAGGACTAGCGGGAGGGAAGTGCAGTACTTC. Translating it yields CASRTSGREVQYF.

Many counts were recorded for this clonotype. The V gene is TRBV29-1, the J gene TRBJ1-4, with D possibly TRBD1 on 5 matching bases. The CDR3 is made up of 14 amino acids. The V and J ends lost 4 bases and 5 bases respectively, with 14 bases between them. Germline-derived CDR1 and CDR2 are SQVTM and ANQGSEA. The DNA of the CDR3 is TGCAGCGTTGGTGAACCGACAGAGAATGAAAAACTGTTTTTT. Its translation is CSVGEPTENEKLFF.

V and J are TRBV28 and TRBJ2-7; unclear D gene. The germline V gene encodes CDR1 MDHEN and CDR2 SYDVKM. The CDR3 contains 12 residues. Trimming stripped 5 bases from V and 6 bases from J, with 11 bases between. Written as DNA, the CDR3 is TGTGCCAGCAGTGCAGCTCCGGCCGAGCAGTACTTC. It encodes CASSAAPAEQYF.

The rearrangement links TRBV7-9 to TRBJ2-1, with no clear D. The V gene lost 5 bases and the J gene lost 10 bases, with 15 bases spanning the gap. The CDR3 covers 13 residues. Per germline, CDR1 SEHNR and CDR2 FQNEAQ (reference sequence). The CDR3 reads CASSSTSYGEQFF. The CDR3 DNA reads TGTGCCAGCAGCAGTACATCCTACGGCGAGCAGTTCTTC.

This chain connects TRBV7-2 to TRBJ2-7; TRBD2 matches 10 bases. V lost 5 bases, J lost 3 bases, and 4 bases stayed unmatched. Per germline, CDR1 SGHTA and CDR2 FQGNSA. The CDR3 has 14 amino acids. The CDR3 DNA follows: TGTGCCAGCAGCGTACTAGCGGGACACTACGAGCAGTACTTC. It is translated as CASSVLAGHYEQYF.

The CDR3 is CASSVALELTGNYGYTF. The CDR3 nucleotides are TGTGCCAGCAGCGTAGCGCTTGAGCTTACAGGGAACTATGGCTACACCTTC. The J gene is TRBJ1-2, the V gene TRBV9; D might be TRBD1 (6 bases). The germline V and J ends were trimmed by 0 bases and 2 bases, with 17 bases remaining between them. In germline, CDR1 is SGDLS, CDR2 YYNGEE. CDR3 size: 17 residues.

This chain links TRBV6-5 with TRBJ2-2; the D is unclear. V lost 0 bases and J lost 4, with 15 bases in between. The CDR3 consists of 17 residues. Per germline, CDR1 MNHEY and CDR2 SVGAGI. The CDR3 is CASSYSLFPPLTGELFF. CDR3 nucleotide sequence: TGTGCCAGCAGTTACTCGCTATTCCCTCCACTCACCGGGGAGCTGTTTTTT.

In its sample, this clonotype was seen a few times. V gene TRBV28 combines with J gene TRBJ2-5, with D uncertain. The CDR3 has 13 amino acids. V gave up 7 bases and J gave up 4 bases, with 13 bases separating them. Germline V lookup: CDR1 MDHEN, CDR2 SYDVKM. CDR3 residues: CASTGPRPETQYF. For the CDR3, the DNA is TGTGCCAGCACTGGCCCCCGACCAGAGACCCAGTACTTC.

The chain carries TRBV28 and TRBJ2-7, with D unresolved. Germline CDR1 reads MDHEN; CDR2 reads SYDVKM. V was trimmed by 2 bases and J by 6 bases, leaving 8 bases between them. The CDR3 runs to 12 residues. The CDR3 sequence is CASSLRPSEQYF. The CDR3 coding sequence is TGTGCCAGCAGTTTAAGGCCCTCCGAGCAGTACTTC.

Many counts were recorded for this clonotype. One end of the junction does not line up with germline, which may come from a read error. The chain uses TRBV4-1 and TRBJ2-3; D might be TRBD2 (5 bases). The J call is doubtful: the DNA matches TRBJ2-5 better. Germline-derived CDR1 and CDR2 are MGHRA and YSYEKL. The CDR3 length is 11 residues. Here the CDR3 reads CASSQRGTQYF. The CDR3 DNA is TGTGCCAGCAGCCAACGGGGGACCCAGTACTTC.

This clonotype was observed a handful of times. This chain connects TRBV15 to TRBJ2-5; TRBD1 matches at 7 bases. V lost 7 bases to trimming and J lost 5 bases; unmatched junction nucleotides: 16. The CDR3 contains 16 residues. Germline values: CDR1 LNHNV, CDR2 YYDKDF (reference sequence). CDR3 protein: CATNKPEGAGWETQYF. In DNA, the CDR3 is TGTGCCACCAACAAACCTGAGGGGGCTGGGTGGGAGACCCAGTACTTC. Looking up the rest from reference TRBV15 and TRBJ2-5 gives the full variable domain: DAMVIQNPRYQVTQFGKPVTLSCSQTLNHNVMYWYQQKSSQAPKLLFHYYDKDFNNEADTPDNFQSRRPNTSFCFLDIRSPGLGDTAMYLCATNKPEGAGWETQYFGPGTRLLVL.

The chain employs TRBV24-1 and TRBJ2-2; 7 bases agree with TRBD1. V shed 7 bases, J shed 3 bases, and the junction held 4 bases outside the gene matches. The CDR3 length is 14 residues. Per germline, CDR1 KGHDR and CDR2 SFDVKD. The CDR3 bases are TGTGCCACCAGGCAGACAGGGTACACCGGGGAGCTGTTTTTT. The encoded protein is CATRQTGYTGELFF.